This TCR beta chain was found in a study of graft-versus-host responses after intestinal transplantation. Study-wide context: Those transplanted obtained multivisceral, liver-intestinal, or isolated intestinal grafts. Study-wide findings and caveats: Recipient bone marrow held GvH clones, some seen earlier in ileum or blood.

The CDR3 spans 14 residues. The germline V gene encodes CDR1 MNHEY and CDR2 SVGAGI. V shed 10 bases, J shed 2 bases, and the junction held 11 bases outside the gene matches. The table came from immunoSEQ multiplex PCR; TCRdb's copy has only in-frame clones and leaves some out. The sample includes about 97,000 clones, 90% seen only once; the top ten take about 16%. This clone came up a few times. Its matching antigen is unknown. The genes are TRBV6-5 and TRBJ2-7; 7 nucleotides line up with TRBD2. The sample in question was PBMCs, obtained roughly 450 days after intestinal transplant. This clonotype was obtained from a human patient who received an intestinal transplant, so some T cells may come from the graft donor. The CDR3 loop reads CATHQRGTTYEQYF. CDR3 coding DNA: TGTGCCACCCACCAGCGGGGAACTACCTACGAGCAGTACTTC.